The T cell receptor beta chain described here comes from a study of cytomegalovirus exposure and HLA in healthy donors. PCR primers comprised 60 Vbeta and 13 Jbeta primers. TCRdb's table, derived via immunoSEQ multiplex PCR, lists solely in-frame clones and lacks some. The sample has 100,000 to 150,000 clones, about 80% seen once; the top ten hold roughly 3.5%. V was cut by 5 bases and J by 5 bases, with 15 bases left in between. CDR1 is MNHNY, CDR2 SVGAGI, per germline (reference sequence). The CDR3 extends over 14 amino acids. Study results and limitations: Researchers reported in a later analysis that common viral pathogens appeared linked to several top clusters. A later analysis reportedly found that, within productive TCRs, an Asian-associated ancestry cluster had fewer N-insertions than the mean observed across the roughly 610 donors.

Points on this clone: Antigen: not known.

The rearrangement uses TRBV6-6 and TRBJ2-5; tentative D call: TRBD2 (6 bases). The TCR originated in a woman between 45 and 60 years old in good health and CMV-seronegative. Sequences were obtained from PBMCs. DNA for the CDR3: TGTGCCAGCAGTCCCCCCGGGGGAAAGGAGACCCAGTACTTC. As protein: CASSPPGGKETQYF.